This TCR beta chain emerged from a study of CD4 T cells in relation to SARS-CoV-2 and coronaviruses. Whole-study findings and limits: Compared with monoreactive clones, crossreactive clones showed significantly weaker SARS-CoV-2 expansion.

About this clone itself: Its antigen is not known.

TCRdb's table, derived via immunoSEQ multiplex PCR, lists solely in-frame clones and lacks some. The sample includes 65,000 or so clones, roughly 93% of them seen just once. CD4+ T cells from unexposed donors were obtained before the COVID-19 pandemic (2011-2018). Material: naive CD4+ T cells from PBMCs. Stated subset: naive CD4+ T cells isolated by negative enrichment. The TCR originated in a human donor in good health.

CDR3 region: CASSLAAGAGGTETQYF. The CDR3 DNA reads TGTGCCAGCAGCCTAGCAGCGGGTGCGGGAGGGACGGAGACCCAGTACTTC. The rearrangement links TRBV3-1 (or the pseudogene TRBV3-2) to TRBJ2-5; TRBD2 agrees at 9 bases. Germline loops: CDR1 LGHDT, CDR2 YNNKEL (reference sequence). CDR3 length: 17 residues. The V and J ends lost 4 bases and 5 bases, in that order; junction bases with no gene match: 14.